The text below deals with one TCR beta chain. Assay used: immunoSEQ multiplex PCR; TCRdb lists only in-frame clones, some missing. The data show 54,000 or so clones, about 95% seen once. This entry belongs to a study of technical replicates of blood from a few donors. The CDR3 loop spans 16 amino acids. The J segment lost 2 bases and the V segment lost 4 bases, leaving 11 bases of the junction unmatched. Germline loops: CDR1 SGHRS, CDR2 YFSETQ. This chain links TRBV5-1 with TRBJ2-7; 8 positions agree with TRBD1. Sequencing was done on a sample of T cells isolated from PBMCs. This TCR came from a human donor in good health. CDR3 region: CASSPGQGLVTYEQYF. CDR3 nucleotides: TGCGCCAGCAGCCCAGGACAGGGTCTAGTAACCTACGAGCAGTACTTC.